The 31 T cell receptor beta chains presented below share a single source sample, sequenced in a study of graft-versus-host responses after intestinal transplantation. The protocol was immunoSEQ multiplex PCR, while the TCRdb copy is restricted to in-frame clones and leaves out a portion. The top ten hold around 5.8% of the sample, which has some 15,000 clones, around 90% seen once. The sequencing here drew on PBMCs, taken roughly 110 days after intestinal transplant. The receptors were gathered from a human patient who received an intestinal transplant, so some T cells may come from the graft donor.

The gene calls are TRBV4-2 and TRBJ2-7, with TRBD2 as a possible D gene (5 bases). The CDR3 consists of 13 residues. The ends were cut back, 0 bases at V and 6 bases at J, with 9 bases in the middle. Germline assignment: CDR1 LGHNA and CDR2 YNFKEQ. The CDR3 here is CASSQEVRAEQYF. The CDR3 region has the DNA TGTGCCAGCAGCCAAGAAGTGCGGGCCGAGCAGTACTTC.

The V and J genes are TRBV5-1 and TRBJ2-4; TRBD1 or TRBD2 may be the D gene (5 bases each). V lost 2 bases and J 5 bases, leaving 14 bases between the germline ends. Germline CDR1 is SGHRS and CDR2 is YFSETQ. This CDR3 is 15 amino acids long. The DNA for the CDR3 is TGCGCCAGCAGCTTCCAAACCGGGACCCAAAACATTCAGTACTTC. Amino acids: CASSFQTGTQNIQYF.

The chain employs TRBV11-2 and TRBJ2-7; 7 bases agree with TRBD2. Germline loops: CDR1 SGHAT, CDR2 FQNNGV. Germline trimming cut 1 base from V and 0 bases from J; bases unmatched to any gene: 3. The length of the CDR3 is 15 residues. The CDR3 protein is CASSLAGGSSYEQYF. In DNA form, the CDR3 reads TGTGCCAGCAGCTTAGCGGGCGGGAGCTCCTACGAGCAGTACTTC.

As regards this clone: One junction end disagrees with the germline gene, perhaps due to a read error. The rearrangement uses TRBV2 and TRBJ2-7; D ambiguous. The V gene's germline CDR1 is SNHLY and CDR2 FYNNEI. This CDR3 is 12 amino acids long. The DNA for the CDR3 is TGTGCCAGCAGAAATGACTTCGACGAGAAGTACTTC. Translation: CASRNDFDEKYF.

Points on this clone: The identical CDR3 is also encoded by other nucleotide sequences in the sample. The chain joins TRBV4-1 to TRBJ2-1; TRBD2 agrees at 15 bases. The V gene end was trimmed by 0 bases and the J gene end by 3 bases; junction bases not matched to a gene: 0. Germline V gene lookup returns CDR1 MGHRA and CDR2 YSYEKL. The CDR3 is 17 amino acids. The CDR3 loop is CASSQEGLAGGYNEQFF. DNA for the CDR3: TGCGCCAGCAGCCAAGAGGGACTAGCGGGAGGCTACAATGAGCAGTTCTTC.

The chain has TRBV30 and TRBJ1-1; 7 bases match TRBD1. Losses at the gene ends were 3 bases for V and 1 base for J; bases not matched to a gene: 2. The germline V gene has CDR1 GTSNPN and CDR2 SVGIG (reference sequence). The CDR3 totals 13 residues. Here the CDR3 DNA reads TGTGCCTGGAGCCGACAGGGGAACACTGAAGCTTTCTTT. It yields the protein CAWSRQGNTEAFF. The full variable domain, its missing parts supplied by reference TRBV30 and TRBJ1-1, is SQTIHQWPATLVQPVGSPLSLECTVEGTSNPNLYWYRQAAGRGLQLLFYSVGIGQISSEVPQNLSASRPQDRQFILSSKKLLLSDSGFYLCAWSRQGNTEAFFGQGTRLTVV.

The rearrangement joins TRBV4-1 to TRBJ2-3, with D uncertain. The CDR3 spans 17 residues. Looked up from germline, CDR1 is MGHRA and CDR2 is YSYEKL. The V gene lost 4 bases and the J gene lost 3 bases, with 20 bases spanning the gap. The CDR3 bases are TGCGCCAGCAGCCCCTTCAGAGGCCCACATAAGACAGATACGCAGTATTTT. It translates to CASSPFRGPHKTDTQYF.

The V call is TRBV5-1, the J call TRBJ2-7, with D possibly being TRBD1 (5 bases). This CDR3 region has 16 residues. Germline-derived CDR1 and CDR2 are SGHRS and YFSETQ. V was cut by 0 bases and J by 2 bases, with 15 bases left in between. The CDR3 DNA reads TGCGCCAGCAGCTTGGAGCTAGGGGTTAGTACCTACGAGCAGTACTTC. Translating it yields CASSLELGVSTYEQYF.

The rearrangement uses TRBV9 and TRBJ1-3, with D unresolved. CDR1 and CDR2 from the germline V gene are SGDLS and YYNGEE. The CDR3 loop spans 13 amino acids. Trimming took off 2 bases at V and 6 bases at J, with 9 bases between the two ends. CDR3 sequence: CASSVENQNTIYF. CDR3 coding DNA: TGTGCCAGCAGCGTGGAGAATCAAAACACCATATATTTT.

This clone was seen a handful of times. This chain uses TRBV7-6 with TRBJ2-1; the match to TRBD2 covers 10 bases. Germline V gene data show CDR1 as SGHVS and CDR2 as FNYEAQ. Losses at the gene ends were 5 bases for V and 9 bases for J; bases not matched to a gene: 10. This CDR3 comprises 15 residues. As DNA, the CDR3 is TGTGCCAGCAGCACCGCCGGGACTAGCGTGGGTGAGCAGTTCTTC. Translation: CASSTAGTSVGEQFF.

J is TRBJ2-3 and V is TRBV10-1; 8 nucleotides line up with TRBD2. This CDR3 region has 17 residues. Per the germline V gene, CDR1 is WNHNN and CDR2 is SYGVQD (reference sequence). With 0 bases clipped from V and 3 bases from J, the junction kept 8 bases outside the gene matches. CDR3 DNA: TGCGCCAGCAGTGAGTCGGGAGCGGGAGTAAGTACAGATACGCAGTATTTT. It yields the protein CASSESGAGVSTDTQYF.

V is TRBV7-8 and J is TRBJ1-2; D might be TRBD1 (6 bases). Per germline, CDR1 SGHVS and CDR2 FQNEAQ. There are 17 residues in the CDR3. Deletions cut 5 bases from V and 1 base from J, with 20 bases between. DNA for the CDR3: TGTGCCAGCAGCCCCGCCCTGGAGGGGGTCTTTAACTATGGCTACACCTTC. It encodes CASSPALEGVFNYGYTF.

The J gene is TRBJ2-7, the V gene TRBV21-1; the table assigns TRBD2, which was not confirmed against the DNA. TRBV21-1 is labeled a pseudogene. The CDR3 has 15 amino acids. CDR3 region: CASSMTSGSQNEQYF. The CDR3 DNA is TGTGCCAGCAGCATGACTAGCGGGAGTCAAAACGAGCAGTACTTC.

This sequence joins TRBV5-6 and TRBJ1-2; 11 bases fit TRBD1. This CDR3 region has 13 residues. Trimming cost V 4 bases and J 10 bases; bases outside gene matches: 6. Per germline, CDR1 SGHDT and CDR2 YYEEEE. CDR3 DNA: TGTGCCAGCAGCCATGGACAGGGGGCCGACTACACCTTC. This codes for CASSHGQGADYTF.

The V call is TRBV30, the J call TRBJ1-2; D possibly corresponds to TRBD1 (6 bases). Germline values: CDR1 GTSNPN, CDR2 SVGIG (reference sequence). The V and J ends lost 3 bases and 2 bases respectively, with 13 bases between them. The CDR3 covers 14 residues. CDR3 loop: CAWREKGGNYGYTF. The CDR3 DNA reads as TGTGCCTGGAGGGAAAAGGGGGGAAACTATGGCTACACCTTC.

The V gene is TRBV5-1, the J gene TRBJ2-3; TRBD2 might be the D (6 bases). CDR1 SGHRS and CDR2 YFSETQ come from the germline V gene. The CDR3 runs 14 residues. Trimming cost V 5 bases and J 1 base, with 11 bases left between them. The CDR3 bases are TGCGCCAGCAGGTTTAGCGGCCGCACAGATACGCAGTATTTT. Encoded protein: CASRFSGRTDTQYF.

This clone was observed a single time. The CDR3 here is CASSIPAGSTLTDTQYF. The DNA of the CDR3 is TGTGCCAGTAGTATCCCAGCAGGGAGTACCCTCACAGATACGCAGTATTTT. The rearrangement joins TRBV19 to TRBJ2-3; D may be TRBD1 or TRBD2 (5 bases each). V shed 3 bases and J shed 2 bases, with 18 bases lying between them. Germline CDR1 and CDR2: LNHDA and SQIVND (reference sequence). The CDR3 spans 17 residues.

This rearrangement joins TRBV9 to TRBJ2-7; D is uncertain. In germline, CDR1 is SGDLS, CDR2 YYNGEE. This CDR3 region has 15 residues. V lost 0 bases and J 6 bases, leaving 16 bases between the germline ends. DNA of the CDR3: TGTGCCAGCAGCGTAGATCAGGCCGACTTGTTCGAGCAGTACTTC. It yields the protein CASSVDQADLFEQYF.

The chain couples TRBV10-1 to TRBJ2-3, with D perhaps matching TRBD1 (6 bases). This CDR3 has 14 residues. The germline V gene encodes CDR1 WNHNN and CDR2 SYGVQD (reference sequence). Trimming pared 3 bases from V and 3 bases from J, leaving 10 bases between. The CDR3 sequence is CASSDTGKTDTQYF. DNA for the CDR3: TGCGCCAGCAGTGATACAGGGAAGACAGATACGCAGTATTTT.

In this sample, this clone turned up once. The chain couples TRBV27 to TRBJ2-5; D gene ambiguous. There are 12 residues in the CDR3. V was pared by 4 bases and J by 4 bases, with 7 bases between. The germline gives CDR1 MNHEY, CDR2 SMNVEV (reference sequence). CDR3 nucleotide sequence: TGTGCCAGCAGTTATGTAGGAGAGACCCAGTACTTC. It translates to CASSYVGETQYF.

CDR3 DNA sequence: TGCGCCAGCAGCCAAGGTGCAGGGGTCTACGAGCAGTACTTC. Protein: CASSQGAGVYEQYF. The chain recombines TRBV4-1 with TRBJ2-5; D is perhaps TRBD1 (6 bases). The DNA end lines up better with TRBJ2-7; the J call may be wrong. Looked up from germline, CDR1 is MGHRA and CDR2 is YSYEKL. The CDR3 sequence is 14 residues long.

The CDR3 DNA reads TGTGCCAGCAGACGGGGAGGCACCATATATTTT. Protein product: CASRRGGTIYF. This chain connects TRBV4-2 to TRBJ1-3, with D unresolved. This CDR3 has 11 residues. Germline CDR1 LGHNA, CDR2 YNFKEQ. The V and J ends lost 6 bases and 9 bases respectively, with 9 bases between them.

The CDR3 bases are TGTGCCAGCAGTTCGCCCAGGGTGTGGAATTCACCCCTCCACTTT. Encoded protein: CASSSPRVWNSPLHF. V and J are TRBV28 and TRBJ1-6, with D possibly matching TRBD1 (5 bases). Trimming shortened V by 4 bases and J by 7 bases, and 14 bases separated the two germline ends. This CDR3 comprises 15 residues. Germline lookup yields CDR1 MDHEN and CDR2 SYDVKM.

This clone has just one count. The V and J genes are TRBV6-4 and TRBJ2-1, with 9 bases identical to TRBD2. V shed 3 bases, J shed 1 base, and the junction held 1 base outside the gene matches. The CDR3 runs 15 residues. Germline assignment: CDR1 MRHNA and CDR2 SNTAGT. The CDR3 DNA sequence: TGTGCCAGCAGTGATCTAGCGGGATCCTACAATGAGCAGTTCTTC. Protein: CASSDLAGSYNEQFF.

CDR3 sequence reads: CASRIDRGHYYGYTF. CDR3 DNA sequence: TGTGCCAGCAGGATAGACCGAGGCCATTATTATGGCTACACCTTC. This chain links TRBV6-6 with TRBJ1-2; D is uncertain. The CDR3 has 15 residues. Trimming cost V 6 bases and J 5 bases, with 19 bases left between them. Germline V gives CDR1 MNHNY, CDR2 SVGAGI (reference sequence).

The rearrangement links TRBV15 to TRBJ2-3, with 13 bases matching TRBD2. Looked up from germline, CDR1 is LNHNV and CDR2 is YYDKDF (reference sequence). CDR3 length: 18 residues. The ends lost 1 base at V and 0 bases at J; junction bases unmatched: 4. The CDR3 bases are TGTGCCACCAGCAGAGGGACTAGCGGGAGTGGGAGCACAGATACGCAGTATTTT. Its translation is CATSRGTSGSGSTDTQYF.

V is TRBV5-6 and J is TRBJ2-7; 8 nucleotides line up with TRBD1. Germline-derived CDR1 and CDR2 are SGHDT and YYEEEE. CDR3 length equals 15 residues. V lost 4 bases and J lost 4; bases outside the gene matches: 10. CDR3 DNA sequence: TGTGCCAGCAGCCGACAGGGGTGGTTGGGGTACGAGCAGTACTTC. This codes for CASSRQGWLGYEQYF.

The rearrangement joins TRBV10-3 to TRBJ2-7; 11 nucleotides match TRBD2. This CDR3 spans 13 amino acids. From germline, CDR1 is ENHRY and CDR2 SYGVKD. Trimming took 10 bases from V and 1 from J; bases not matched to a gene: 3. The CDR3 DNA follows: TGTGCCACCGGACTAGCGGGTTCCTACGAGCAGTACTTC. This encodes CATGLAGSYEQYF.

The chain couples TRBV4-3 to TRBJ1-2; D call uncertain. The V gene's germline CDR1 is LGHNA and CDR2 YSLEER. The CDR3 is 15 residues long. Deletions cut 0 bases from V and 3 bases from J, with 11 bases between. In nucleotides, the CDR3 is TGCGCCAGCAGCCAAGATAGGTCCGGATACTATGGCTACACCTTC. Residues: CASSQDRSGYYGYTF.

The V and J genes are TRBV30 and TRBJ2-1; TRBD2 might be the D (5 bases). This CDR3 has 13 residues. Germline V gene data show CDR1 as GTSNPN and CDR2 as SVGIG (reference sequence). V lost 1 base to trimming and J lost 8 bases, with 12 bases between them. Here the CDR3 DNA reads TGTGCCTGGAGTGCAGGCAGGCGGGATGAGCAGTTCTTC. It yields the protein CAWSAGRRDEQFF.

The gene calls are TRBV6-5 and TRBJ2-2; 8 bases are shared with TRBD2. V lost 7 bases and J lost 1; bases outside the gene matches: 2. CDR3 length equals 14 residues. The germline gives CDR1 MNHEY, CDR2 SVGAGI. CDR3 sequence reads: CASKLAVNTGELFF. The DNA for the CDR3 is TGTGCCAGCAAACTAGCGGTGAACACCGGGGAGCTGTTTTTT.